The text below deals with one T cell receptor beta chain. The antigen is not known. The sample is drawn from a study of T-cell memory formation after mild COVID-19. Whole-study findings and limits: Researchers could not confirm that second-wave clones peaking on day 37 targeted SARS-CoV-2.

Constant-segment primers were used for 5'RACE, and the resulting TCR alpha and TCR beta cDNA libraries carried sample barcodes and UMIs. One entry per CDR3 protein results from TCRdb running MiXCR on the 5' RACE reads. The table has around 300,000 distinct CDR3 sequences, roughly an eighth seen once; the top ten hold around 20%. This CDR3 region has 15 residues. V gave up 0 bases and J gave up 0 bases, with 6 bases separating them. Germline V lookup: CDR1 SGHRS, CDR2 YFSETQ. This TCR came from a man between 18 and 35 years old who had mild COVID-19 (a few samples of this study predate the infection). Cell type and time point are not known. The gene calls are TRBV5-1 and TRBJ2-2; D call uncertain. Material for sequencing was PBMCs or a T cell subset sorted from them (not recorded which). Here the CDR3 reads CASSLVLSNTGELFF. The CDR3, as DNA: TGCGCCAGCAGCTTGGTTCTATCGAACACCGGGGAGCTGTTTTTT.